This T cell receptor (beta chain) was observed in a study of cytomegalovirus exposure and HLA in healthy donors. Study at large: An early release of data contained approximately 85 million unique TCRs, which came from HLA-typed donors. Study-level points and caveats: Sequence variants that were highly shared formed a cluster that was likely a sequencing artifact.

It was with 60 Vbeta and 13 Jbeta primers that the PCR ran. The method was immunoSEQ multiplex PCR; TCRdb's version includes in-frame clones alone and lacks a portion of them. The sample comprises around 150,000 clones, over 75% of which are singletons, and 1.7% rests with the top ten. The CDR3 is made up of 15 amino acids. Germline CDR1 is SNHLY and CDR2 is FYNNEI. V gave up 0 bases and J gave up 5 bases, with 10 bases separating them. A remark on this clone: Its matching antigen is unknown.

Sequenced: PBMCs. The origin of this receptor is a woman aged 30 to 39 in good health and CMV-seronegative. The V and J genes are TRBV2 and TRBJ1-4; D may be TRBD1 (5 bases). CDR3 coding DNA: TGTGCCAGCAGTGAAGCAGGGGTCGAAAATGAAAAACTGTTTTTT. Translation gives CASSEAGVENEKLFF.